A single sample is the source of the 15 T cell receptor beta chains below, sequenced in a study of cytomegalovirus exposure and HLA in healthy donors. Clones were sequenced by immunoSEQ multiplex PCR, and TCRdb holds only the in-frame ones, with some missing. Of 140,000 or so clones detected, roughly 89% appear once; the ten largest clones hold 9%. Source material: PBMCs. These receptors were taken from a woman aged 18 to 35 in good health and CMV-seropositive.

In its sample, this clone was seen once. The rearrangement uses TRBV6-5 and TRBJ1-5; 8 nucleotides align to TRBD1. This CDR3 has 15 residues. Germline V CDR1 and CDR2: MNHEY, SVGAGI. V shed 6 bases, J shed 6 bases, and the junction held 10 bases outside the gene matches. The CDR3 nucleotides are TGTGCCAGCAGCCGGGGCAGGGGGCAAGGTCAGCCCCAGCATTTT. Its protein product is CASSRGRGQGQPQHF.

The chain joins TRBV18 to TRBJ2-4, with a weak D call TRBD2 (5 bases). CDR1 and CDR2 from the germline V gene are KGHSH and LQKENI. Trimming shortened V by 3 bases and J by 4 bases, and 7 bases separated the two germline ends. The length of the CDR3 is 13 residues. In nucleotides, the CDR3 is TGTGCCAGCTCACCCGAGGGAAAAAACATTCAGTACTTC. Protein product: CASSPEGKNIQYF.

This rearrangement joins TRBV12-5 to TRBJ1-2; TRBD1 matches at 10 bases. Trimming at V came to 0 bases and at J to 6 bases, leaving 4 bases not matched to a gene. The CDR3 sequence is 15 residues long. Germline V gene data show CDR1 as LGHNT and CDR2 as FRNRAP. CDR3 bases: TGTGCTAGTGGTTTGGTACTGGGGACAGGGGATGGCTACACCTTC. As protein: CASGLVLGTGDGYTF.

The CDR3 coding sequence is TGTGCCAGCAGCTATGCCGGGAGACTAGCTTACAATGAGCAGTTCTTC. This sequence encodes CASSYAGRLAYNEQFF. The rearrangement joins TRBV7-8 to TRBJ2-1, with 7 bases fitting TRBD2. The CDR3 runs to 16 residues. Germline V lookup: CDR1 SGHVS, CDR2 FQNEAQ. Unmatched junction bases numbered 10, after V lost 4 bases and J lost 4 bases. The complete variable domain, with remaining parts taken from reference TRBV7-8 and TRBJ2-1, reads GAGVSQSPRYKVAKRGQDVALRCDPISGHVSLFWYQQALGQGPEFLTYFQNEAQLDKSGLPSDRFFAERPEGSVSTLKIQRTQQEDSAVYLCASSYAGRLAYNEQFFGPGTRLTVL.

The chain combines TRBV9 with TRBJ2-5, with 12 bases that match TRBD2. Per germline, CDR1 SGDLS and CDR2 YYNGEE. The CDR3 is 15 amino acids. The V and J ends lost 0 bases and 7 bases, in that order; junction bases with no gene match: 4. CDR3 DNA sequence: TGTGCCAGCAGCGTAGCGGCTAGCGGGGGGGCGACCCAGTACTTC. Protein sequence: CASSVAASGGATQYF.

The chain joins TRBV27 to TRBJ1-2, with D unresolved. Trimming removed 5 bases at V and 8 bases at J, with 9 bases between. Germline assignment: CDR1 MNHEY and CDR2 SMNVEV (reference sequence). The CDR3 runs 11 residues. The CDR3 is CASSRGEGYTF. The CDR3 DNA reads as TGTGCCAGCAGTCGCGGTGAGGGCTACACCTTC.

The chain joins TRBV7-8 to TRBJ1-5; 8 nucleotides agree with TRBD1. The CDR3 runs 16 residues. Looked up from germline, CDR1 is SGHVS and CDR2 is FQNEAQ. J gave up 3 bases and V 1 base, and 5 bases lay outside the gene matches. The CDR3 protein is CASSLETGALNQPQHF. CDR3 DNA: TGTGCCAGCAGCTTAGAGACAGGGGCCCTCAATCAGCCCCAGCATTTT.

This clone was recorded once. The J gene is TRBJ2-5, the V gene TRBV11-2; 9 bases are shared with TRBD2. V lost 0 bases and J lost 5; bases outside the gene matches: 7. The CDR3 has 16 amino acids. CDR1 is SGHAT and CDR2 is FQNNGV in the germline V gene. CDR3 in amino acids: CASSLDSRGGPETQYF. The CDR3, as DNA: TGTGCCAGCAGCTTAGATTCGCGGGGGGGGCCGGAGACCCAGTACTTC.

The rearrangement links TRBV25-1 to TRBJ2-5, with 7 bases fitting TRBD1. After removal of 6 bases from V and 4 bases from J, the junction contained 8 bases not matched to a gene. Germline-derived CDR1 and CDR2 are MGHDK and SYGVNS. The CDR3 has 14 amino acids. Written as DNA, the CDR3 is TGTGCCAGCAGGCCCCCAGCAGGGGGAGAGACCCAGTACTTC. Translated: CASRPPAGGETQYF.

This chain links TRBV14 with TRBJ2-1; TRBD1 aligns across 9 bases. This CDR3 contains 16 residues. Germline V gene lookup returns CDR1 SGHDN and CDR2 FVKESK. V shed 3 bases, J shed 7 bases, and the junction held 10 bases outside the gene matches. CDR3 sequence (DNA): TGTGCCAGCAGCCAGGGACCGGGACAGGGCTTGAATGAGCAGTTCTTC. The encoded protein is CASSQGPGQGLNEQFF.

The chain employs TRBV13 and TRBJ1-1, with D uncertain. The CDR3 length is 12 residues. CDR1 PRHDT and CDR2 FYEKMQ come from the germline V gene (reference sequence). The V end lost 2 bases, the J end lost 3 bases, and 4 bases lay between the germline ends. The CDR3 loop reads CASSLRYTEAFF. CDR3 bases: TGTGCCAGCAGCTTACGGTACACTGAAGCTTTCTTT.

CDR3 in DNA: TGTGCCAGTAGTATAAGGCCAGGAATGAACACTGAAGCTTTCTTT. It specifies CASSIRPGMNTEAFF. This chain links TRBV19 with TRBJ1-1; D unclear. V gave up 2 bases and J gave up 0 bases, with 10 bases separating them. Germline CDR1 LNHDA, CDR2 SQIVND (reference sequence). This CDR3 region has 15 residues. Drawing the rest from reference TRBV19 and TRBJ1-1, the complete variable domain is DGGITQSPKYLFRKEGQNVTLSCEQNLNHDAMYWYRQDPGQGLRLIYYSQIVNDFQKGDIAEGYSVSREKKESFPLTVTSAQKNPTAFYLCASSIRPGMNTEAFFGQGTRLTVV.

In its sample, this clone was seen a few times. One end of the junction varies from germline; a read error may be responsible. The chain links TRBV2 to TRBJ1-6; 8 bases align to TRBD1. Germline V CDR1 and CDR2: SNHLY, FYNNEI. This CDR3 has 15 amino acids. The CDR3 sequence is CASREGQGDNSPLHF. The CDR3 DNA follows: TGTGCCAGCAGAGAAGGACAGGGAGATAATTCACCCCTCCACTTT.

CDR3 sequence (DNA): TGTGCCTGGAGTGCCAGGGGTGAAAATGAGCAGTTCTTC. Its protein is CAWSARGENEQFF. The J gene is TRBJ2-1, the V gene TRBV30; perhaps TRBD1 as D (6 bases). CDR1 and CDR2 from the germline V gene are GTSNPN and SVGIG (reference sequence). V lost 1 base and J 7 bases, leaving 11 bases between the germline ends. This CDR3 has 13 amino acids.

This clone showed up just once. The CDR3 bases are TGTGCCATCAGTGAGTCGATAGCAGGGGCTGCGAGGGACACCTTC. Protein product: CAISESIAGAARDTF. The chain uses TRBV10-3 and TRBJ1-2, with D maybe TRBD1 (6 bases). CDR3 length: 15 amino acids. Germline V gene data show CDR1 as ENHRY and CDR2 as SYGVKD. V was clipped by 0 bases and J by 12 bases, with 20 bases between them.